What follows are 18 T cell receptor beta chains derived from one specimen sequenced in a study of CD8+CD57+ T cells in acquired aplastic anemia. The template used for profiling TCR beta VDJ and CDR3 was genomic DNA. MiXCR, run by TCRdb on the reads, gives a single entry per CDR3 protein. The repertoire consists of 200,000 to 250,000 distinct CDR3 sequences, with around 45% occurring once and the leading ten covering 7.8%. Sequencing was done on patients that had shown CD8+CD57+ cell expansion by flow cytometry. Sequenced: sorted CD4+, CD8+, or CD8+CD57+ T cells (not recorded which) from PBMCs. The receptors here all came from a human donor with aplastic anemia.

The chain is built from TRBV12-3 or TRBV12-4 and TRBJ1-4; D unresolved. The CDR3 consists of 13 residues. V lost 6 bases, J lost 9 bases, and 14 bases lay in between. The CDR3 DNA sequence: TGTGCCAGCAGCCCCGGACGTATGAAAAAACTGTTTTTT. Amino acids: CASSPGRMKKLFF.

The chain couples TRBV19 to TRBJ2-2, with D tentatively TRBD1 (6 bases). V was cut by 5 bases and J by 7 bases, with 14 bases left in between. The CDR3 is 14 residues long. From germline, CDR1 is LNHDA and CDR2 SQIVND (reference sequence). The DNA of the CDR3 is TGTGCCAGTAGTGATACAGGGCGAGGCGGGGAGCTGTTTTTT. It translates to CASSDTGRGGELFF.

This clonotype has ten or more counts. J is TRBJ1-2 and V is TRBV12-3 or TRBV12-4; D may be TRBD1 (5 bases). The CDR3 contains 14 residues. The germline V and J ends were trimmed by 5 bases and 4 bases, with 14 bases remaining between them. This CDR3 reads CASSTLRDLYGYTF. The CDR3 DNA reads TGTGCCAGCAGTACACTCCGGGACCTCTATGGCTACACCTTC.

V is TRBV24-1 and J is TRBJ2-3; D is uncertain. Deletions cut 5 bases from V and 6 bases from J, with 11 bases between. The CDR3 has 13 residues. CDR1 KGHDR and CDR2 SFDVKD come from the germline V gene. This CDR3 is CATSALGFDTQYF. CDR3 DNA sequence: TGTGCCACCAGTGCCTTGGGGTTTGATACGCAGTATTTT.

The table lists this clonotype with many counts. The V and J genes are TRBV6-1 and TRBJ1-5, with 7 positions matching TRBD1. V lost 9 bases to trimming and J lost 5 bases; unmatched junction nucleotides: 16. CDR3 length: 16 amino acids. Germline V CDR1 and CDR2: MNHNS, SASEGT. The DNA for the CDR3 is TGTGCCAGTAGACAGGGTCCGTATATTGTTGATCAGCCCCAGCATTTT. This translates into CASRQGPYIVDQPQHF.

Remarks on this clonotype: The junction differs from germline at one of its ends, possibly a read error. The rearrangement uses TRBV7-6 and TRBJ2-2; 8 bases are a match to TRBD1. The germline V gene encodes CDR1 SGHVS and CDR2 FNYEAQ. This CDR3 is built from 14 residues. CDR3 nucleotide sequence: TGTGCCAGCAGTTTAACAGGGGGTCCCGGGGAGCCGTTTTTT. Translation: CASSLTGGPGEPFF.

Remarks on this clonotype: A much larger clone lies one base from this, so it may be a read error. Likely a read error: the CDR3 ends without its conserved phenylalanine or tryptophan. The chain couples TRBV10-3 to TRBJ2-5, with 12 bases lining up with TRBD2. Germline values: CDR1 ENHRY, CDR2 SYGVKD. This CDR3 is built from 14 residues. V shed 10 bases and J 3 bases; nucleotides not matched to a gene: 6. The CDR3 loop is CASKRTSGEETQYL. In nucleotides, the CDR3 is TGTGCCAGCAAACGGACTAGCGGGGAAGAGACCCAGTACCTC.

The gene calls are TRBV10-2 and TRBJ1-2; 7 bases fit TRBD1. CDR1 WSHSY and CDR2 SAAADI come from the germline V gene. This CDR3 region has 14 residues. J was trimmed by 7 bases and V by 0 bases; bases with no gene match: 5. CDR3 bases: TGCGCCAGCAGTGAGTCGAAGGGGGCCGGTGGCTACACCTTC. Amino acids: CASSESKGAGGYTF.

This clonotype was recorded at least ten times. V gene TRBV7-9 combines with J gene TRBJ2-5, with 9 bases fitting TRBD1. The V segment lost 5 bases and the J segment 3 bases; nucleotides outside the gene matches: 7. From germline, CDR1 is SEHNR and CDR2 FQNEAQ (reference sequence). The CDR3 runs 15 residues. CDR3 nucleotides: TGTGCCAGCAGCATGAAGGGACAGGGAAAAGAGACCCAGTACTTC. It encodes CASSMKGQGKETQYF.

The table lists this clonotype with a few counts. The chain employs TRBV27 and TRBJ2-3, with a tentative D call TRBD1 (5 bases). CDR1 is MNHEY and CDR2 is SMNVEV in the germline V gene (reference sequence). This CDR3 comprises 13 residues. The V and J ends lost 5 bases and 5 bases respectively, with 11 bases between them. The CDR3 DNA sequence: TGTGCCAGCAGTCTAAACACAGGAGATACGCAGTATTTT. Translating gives CASSLNTGDTQYF.

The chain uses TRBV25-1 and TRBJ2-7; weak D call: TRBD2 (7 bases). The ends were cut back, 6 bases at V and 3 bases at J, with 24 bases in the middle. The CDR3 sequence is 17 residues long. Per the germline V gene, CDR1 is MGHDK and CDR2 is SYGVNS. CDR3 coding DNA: TGTGCCAGCAGCGTAGCTCCTCGCGGGGGCTCTCACTACGAGCAGTACTTC. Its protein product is CASSVAPRGGSHYEQYF.

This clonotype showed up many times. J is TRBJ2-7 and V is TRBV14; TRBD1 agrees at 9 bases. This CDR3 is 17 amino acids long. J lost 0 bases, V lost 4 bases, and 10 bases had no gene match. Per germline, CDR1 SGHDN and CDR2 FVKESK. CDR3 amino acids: CASSLPLGQGGSYEQYF. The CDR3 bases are TGTGCCAGCAGCCTACCATTGGGACAGGGAGGCTCCTACGAGCAGTACTTC. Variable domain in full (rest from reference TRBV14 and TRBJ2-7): EAGVTQFPSHSVIEKGQTVTLRCDPISGHDNLYWYRRVMGKEIKFLLHFVKESKQDESGMPNNRFLAERTGGTYSTLKVQPAELEDSGVYFCASSLPLGQGGSYEQYFGPGTRLTVT.

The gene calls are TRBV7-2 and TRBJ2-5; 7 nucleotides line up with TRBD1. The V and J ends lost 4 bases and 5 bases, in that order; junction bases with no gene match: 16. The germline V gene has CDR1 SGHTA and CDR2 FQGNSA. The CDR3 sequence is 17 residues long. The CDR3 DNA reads TGTGCCAGCAGCTCCACGAAGACAGGGTTGGTCGGGGAGACCCAGTACTTC. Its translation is CASSSTKTGLVGETQYF.

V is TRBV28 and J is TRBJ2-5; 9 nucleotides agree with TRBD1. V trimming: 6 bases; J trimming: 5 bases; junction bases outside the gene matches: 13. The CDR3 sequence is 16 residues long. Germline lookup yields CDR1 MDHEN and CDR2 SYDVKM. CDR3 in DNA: TGTGCCAGCAGAGACGGGACAGGGTTTACACATGAGACCCAGTACTTC. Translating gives CASRDGTGFTHETQYF.

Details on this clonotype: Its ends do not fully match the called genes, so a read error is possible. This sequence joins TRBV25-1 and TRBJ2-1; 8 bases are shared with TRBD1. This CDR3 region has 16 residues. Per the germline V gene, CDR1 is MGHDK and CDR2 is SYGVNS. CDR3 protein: CASSLGGVDREDEQFF. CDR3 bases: TGCGCCAGCAGTCTGGGTGGAGTGGACAGGGAAGATGAGCAGTTCTTC.

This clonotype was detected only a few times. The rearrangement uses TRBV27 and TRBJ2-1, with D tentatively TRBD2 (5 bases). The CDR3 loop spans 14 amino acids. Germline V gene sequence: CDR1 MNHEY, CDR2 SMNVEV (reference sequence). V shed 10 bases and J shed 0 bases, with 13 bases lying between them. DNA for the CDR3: TGTGCCATAGCACCGGGGTACTCCTACAATGAGCAGTTCTTC. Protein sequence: CAIAPGYSYNEQFF.

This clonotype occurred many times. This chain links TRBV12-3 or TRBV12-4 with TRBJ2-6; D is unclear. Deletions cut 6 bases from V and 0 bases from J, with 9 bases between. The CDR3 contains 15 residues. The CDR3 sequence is CASRGRPSGANVLTF. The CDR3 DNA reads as TGTGCCAGCAGGGGCAGACCCTCTGGGGCCAACGTCCTGACTTTC.

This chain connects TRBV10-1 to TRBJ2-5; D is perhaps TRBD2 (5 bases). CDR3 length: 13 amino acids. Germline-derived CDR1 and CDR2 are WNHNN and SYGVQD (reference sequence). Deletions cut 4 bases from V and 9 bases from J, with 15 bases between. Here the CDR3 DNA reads TGCGCCAGCAGTGCTTCTGTCCTCGGGGCCCAGTACTTC. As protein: CASSASVLGAQYF.